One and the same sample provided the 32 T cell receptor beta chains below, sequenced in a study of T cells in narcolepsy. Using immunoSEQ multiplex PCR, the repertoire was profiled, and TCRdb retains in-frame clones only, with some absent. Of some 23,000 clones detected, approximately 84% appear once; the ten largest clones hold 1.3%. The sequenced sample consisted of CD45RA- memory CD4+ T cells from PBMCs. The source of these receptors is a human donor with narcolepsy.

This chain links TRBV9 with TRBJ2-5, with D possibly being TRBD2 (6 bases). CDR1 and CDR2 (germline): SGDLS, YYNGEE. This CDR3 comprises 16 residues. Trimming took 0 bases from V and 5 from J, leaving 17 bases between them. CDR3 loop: CASSVDLQGGMETQYF. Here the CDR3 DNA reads TGTGCCAGCAGCGTAGATTTGCAGGGCGGGATGGAGACCCAGTACTTC.

The CDR3: CASINSGRSNEKLFF. The DNA of the CDR3 is TGTGCCAGCATCAACTCAGGACGGTCTAATGAAAAACTGTTTTTT. The chain uses TRBV28 and TRBJ1-4; D ambiguous. Germline lookup yields CDR1 MDHEN and CDR2 SYDVKM. Deletions cut 7 bases from V and 3 bases from J, with 15 bases between. The CDR3 has 15 amino acids.

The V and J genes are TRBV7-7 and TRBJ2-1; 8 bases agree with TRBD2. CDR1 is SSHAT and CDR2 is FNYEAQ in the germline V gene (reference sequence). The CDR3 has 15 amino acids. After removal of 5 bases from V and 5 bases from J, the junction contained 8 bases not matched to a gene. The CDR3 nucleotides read TGTGCCAGCAGCCGTAATAGCGGGATGGACAATGAGCAGTTCTTC. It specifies CASSRNSGMDNEQFF.

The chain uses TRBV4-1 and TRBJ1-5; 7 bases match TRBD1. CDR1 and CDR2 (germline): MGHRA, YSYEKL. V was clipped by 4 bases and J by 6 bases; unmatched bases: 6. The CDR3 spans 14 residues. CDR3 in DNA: TGCGCCAGCAGCCTAGAACAGGGGATTCAGCCCCAGCATTTT. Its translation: CASSLEQGIQPQHF.

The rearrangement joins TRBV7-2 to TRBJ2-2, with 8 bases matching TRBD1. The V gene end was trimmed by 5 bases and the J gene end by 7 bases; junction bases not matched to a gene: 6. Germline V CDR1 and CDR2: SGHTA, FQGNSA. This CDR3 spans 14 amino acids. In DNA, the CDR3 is TGTGCCAGCAGCCCCCGGACAGGGAACGGGGAGCTGTTTTTT. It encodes CASSPRTGNGELFF.

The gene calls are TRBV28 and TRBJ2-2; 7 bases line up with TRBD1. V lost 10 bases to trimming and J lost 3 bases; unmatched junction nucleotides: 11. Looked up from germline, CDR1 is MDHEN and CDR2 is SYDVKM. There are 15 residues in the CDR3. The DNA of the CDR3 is TGTGCCATTAAAACGGGGACAGACTACACCGGGGAGCTGTTTTTT. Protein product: CAIKTGTDYTGELFF.

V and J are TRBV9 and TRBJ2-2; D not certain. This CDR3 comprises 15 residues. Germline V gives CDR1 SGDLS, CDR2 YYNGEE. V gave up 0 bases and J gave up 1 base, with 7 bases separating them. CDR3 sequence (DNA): TGTGCCAGCAGCGTAGACACTTTGAACACCGGGGAGCTGTTTTTT. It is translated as CASSVDTLNTGELFF.

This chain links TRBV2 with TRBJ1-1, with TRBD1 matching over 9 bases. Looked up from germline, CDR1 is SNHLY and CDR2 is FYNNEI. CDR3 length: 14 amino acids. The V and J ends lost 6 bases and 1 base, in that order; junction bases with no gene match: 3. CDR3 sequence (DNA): TGTGCCAGCAGCAAGGGACAGGGGAACACTGAAGCTTTCTTT. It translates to CASSKGQGNTEAFF.

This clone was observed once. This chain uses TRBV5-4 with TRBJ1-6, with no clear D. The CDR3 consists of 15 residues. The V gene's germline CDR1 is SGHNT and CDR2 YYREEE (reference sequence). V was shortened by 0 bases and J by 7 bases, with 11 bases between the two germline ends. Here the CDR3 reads CASSLAAKRNSPLHF. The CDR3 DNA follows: TGTGCCAGCAGCTTGGCCGCGAAACGGAATTCACCCCTCCACTTT.

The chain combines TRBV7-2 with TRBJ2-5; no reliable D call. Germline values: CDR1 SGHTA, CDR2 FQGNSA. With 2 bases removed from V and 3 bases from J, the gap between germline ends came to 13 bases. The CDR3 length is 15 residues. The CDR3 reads CASSLNSRVKETQYF. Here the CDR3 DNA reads TGTGCCAGCAGCTTAAATAGTAGAGTCAAAGAGACCCAGTACTTC.

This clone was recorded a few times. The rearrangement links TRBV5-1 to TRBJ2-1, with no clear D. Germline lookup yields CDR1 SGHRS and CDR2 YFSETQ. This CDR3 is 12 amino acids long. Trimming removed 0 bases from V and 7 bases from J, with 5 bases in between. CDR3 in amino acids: CASSLAVNEQFF. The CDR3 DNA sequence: TGCGCCAGCAGCTTGGCCGTGAATGAGCAGTTCTTC.

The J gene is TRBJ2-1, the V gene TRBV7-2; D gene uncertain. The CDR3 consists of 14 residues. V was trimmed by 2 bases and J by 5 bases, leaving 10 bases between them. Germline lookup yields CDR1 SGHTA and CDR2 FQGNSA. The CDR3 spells CASSLLRNNNEQFF. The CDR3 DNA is TGTGCCAGCAGCTTATTGAGGAACAACAATGAGCAGTTCTTC.

The CDR3 here is CASIGQPMNTEAFF. In DNA, the CDR3 is TGTGCCAGCATCGGACAGCCTATGAACACTGAAGCTTTCTTT. The chain couples TRBV6-1 to TRBJ1-1, with a tentative D call TRBD1 (6 bases). Germline CDR1 MNHNS, CDR2 SASEGT. V gave up 7 bases and J gave up 0 bases, with 12 bases separating them. The CDR3 is 14 amino acids.

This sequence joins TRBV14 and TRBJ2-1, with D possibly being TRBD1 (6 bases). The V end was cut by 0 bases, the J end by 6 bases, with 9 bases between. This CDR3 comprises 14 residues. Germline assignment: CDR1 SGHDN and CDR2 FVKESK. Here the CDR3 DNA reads TGTGCCAGCAGCCAAGATCTAGGGGGCAATGAGCAGTTCTTC. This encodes CASSQDLGGNEQFF. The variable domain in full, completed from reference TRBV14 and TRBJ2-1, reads EAGVTQFPSHSVIEKGQTVTLRCDPISGHDNLYWYRRVMGKEIKFLLHFVKESKQDESGMPNNRFLAERTGGTYSTLKVQPAELEDSGVYFCASSQDLGGNEQFFGPGTRLTVL.

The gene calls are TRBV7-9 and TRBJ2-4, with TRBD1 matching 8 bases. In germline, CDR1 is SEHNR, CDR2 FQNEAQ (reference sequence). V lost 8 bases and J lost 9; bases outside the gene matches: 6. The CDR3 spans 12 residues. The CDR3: CASGQGRGIQYF. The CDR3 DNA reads TGTGCCAGCGGACAGGGTCGGGGCATTCAGTACTTC.

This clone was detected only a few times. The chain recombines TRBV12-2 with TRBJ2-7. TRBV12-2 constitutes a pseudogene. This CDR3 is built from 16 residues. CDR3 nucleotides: TGTGCAAGTCGCCGGTCTACGAAGGCGAGCTCCTACGAGCAGTACTTC. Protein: CASRRSTKASSYEQYF.

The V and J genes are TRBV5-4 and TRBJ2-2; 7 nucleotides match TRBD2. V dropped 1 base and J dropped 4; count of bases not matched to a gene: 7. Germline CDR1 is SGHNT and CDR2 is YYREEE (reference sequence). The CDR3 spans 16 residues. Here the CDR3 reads CASSLSGGRVTGELFF. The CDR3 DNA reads TGTGCCAGCAGCTTGAGTGGGGGGAGGGTCACCGGGGAGCTGTTTTTT.

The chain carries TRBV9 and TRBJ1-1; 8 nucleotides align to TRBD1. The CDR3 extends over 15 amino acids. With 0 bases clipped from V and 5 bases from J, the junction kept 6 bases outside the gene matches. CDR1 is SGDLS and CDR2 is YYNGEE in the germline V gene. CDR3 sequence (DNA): TGTGCCAGCAGCGTAGGGACAGGGCTACCGACTGAAGCTTTCTTT. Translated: CASSVGTGLPTEAFF. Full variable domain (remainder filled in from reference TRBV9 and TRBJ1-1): DSGVTQTPKHLITATGQRVTLRCSPRSGDLSVYWYQQSLDQGLQFLIQYYNGEERAKGNILERFSAQQFPDLHSELNLSSLELGDSALYFCASSVGTGLPTEAFFGQGTRLTVV.

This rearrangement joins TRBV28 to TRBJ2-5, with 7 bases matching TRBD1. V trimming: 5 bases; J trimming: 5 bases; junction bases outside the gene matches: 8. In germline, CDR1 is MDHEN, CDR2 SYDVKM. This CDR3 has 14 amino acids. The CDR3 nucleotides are TGTGCCAGCAGTGCAGCAGGGGGTATCGAGACCCAGTACTTC. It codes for CASSAAGGIETQYF.

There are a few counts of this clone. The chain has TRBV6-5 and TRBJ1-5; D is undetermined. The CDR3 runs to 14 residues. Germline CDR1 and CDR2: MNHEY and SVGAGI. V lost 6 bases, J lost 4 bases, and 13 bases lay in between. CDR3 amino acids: CASSRDGRNQPQHF. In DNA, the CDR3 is TGTGCCAGCAGCCGAGACGGGAGAAATCAGCCCCAGCATTTT.

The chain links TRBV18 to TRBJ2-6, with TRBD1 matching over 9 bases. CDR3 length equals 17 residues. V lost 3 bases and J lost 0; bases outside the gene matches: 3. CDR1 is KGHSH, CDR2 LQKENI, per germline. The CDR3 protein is CASSPNRGPSGANVLTF. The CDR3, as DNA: TGTGCCAGCTCACCTAACAGGGGGCCCTCTGGGGCCAACGTCCTGACTTTC.

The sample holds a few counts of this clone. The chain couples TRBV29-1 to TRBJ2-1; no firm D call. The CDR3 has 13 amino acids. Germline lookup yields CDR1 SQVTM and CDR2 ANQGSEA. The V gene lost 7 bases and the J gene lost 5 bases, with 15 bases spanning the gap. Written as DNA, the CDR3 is TGCAGCGGGGTTAGGCTGGGCGACAATGAGCAGTTCTTC. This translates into CSGVRLGDNEQFF.

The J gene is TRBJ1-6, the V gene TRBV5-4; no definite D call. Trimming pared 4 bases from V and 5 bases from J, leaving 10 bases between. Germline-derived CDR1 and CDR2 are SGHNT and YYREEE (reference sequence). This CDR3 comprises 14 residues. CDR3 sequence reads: CASSATQNNSPLHF. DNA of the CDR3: TGTGCCAGCAGCGCGACACAAAATAATTCACCCCTCCACTTT.

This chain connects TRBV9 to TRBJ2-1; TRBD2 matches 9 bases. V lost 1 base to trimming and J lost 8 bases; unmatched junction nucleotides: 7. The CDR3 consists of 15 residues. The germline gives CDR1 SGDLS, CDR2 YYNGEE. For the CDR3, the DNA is TGTGCCAGCAGCGTACGGCTAGCGGGATACGATGAGCAGTTCTTC. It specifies CASSVRLAGYDEQFF.

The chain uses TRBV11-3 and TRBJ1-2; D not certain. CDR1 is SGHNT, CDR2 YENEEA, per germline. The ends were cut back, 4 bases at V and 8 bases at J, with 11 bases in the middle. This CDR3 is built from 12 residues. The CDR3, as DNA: TGTGCCAGCAGCTCCGGATTTTCAGGCTACACCTTC. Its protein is CASSSGFSGYTF.

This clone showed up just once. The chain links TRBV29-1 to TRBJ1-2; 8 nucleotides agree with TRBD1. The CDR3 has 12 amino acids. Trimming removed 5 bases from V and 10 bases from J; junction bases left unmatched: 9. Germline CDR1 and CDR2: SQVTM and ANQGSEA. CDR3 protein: CSVPQGAGVYTF. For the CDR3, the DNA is TGCAGCGTTCCCCAGGGGGCGGGAGTCTACACCTTC.

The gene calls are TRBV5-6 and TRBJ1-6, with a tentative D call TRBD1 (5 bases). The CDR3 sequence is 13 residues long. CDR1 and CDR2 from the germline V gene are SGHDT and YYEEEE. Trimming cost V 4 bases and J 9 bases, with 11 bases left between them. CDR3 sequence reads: CASSIHGGSPLHF. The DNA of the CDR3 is TGTGCCAGCAGCATTCACGGGGGTTCACCCCTCCACTTT.

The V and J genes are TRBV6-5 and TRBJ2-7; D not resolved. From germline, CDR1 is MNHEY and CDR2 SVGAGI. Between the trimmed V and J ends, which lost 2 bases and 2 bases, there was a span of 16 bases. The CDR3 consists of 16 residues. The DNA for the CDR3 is TGTGCCAGCAGTTACCCCCCGGGCCTCTACCCCTACGAGCAGTACTTC. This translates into CASSYPPGLYPYEQYF.

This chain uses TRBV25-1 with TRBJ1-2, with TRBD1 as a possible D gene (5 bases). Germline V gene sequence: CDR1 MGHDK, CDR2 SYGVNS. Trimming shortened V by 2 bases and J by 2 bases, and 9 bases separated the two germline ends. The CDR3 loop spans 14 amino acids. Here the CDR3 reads CASSEGWGNYGYTF. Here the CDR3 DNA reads TGTGCCAGCAGTGAAGGTTGGGGGAACTATGGCTACACCTTC.

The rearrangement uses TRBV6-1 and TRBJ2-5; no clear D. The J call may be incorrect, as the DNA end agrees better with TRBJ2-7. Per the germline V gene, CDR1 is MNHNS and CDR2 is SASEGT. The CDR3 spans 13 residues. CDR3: CASSEVWQSEQYF. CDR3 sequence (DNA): TGTGCCAGCAGTGAAGTGTGGCAGTCCGAGCAGTACTTC.

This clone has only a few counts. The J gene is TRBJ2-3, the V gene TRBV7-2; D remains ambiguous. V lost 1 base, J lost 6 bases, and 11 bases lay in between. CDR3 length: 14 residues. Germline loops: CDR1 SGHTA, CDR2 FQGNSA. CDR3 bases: TGTGCCAGCAGCTTAGTTACCCAGCAGGATACGCAGTATTTT. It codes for CASSLVTQQDTQYF.

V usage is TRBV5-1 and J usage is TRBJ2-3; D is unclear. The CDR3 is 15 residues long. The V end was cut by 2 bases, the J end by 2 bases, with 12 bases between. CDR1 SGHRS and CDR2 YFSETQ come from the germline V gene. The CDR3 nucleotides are TGCGCCAGCAGCTTTGTAGCCGGTTCCACAGATACGCAGTATTTT. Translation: CASSFVAGSTDTQYF.